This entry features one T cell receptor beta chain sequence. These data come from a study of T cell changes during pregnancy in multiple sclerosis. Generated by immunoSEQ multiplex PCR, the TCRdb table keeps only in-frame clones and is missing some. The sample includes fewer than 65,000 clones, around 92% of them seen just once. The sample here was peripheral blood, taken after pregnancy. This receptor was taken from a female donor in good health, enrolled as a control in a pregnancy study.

CDR3 in DNA: TGTGCCAGCACAGGACAGTTAGCTAACTATGGCTACACCTTC. Translating gives CASTGQLANYGYTF. V gene TRBV18 combines with J gene TRBJ1-2; possibly TRBD1 for D (6 bases). The V gene lost 8 bases and the J gene lost 0 bases, with 13 bases spanning the gap. The CDR3 has 14 residues. CDR1 and CDR2 from the germline V gene are KGHSH and LQKENI.